This entry features one T cell receptor (beta chain) sequence. Its antigen is unknown. TCRdb's copy holds only in-frame clones and misses some; the assay was immunoSEQ multiplex PCR. The sample includes 60,000 to 75,000 clones, 85% to 95% of them seen just once. The CDR3 covers 14 residues. CDR1 MNHNS and CDR2 SASEGT come from the germline V gene. V was pared by 6 bases and J by 1 base, with 12 bases between. The data derive from a study of T cell clonotyping in hematopoietic cell transplantation. Whole-study findings and limits: No sorting was done, leaving CD4 and CD8 contributions mixed. Broader posttransplant TCR repertoire diversity was predicted by graft donor and pretransplant recipient Inverse Simpson Index values. At the given depth, recipient repertoires were over 95% de novo clonotypes. Pathologically expanded recipient clonotypes increased progressively from day 30 to day 180 as diversity fell.

Sequenced sample: peripheral blood mononuclear cells. The receptor comes from a man over 45 in good health. Some clones in this sample may be carry-over from other donors' samples. The rearrangement links TRBV6-1 to TRBJ1-1, with D unresolved. This chain's CDR3 is CASSLRAGNTEAFF. The CDR3 DNA is TGTGCCAGCAGCCTTCGGGCGGGGAACACTGAAGCTTTCTTT.